The 21 T cell receptor beta chains below come from one sample, sequenced in a study of high-grade serous ovarian cancer treatment subgroups. Tumor samples were taken before definitive surgery or chemotherapy. Produced via immunoSEQ multiplex PCR; TCRdb's table is partial and in-frame only. The repertoire holds roughly 4,800 clones, with 60% to 80% as singletons. The sequencing input was tumor tissue. These receptors were obtained from a human donor with high-grade serous ovarian cancer.

In its sample, this clone was seen a few times. The V and J genes are TRBV6-5 and TRBJ1-1; D uncertain. The V and J ends lost 0 bases and 4 bases respectively, with 12 bases between them. Germline lookup yields CDR1 MNHEY and CDR2 SVGAGI. The CDR3 totals 15 residues. This chain's CDR3 is CASSYSIQAPTEAFF. Written as DNA, the CDR3 is TGTGCCAGCAGTTACTCGATCCAGGCCCCCACTGAAGCTTTCTTT.

The V call is TRBV5-4, the J call TRBJ2-7; TRBD2 matches 11 bases. V was clipped by 4 bases and J by 3 bases; unmatched bases: 3. Germline CDR1 reads SGHNT; CDR2 reads YYREEE (reference sequence). The CDR3 runs 14 residues. The CDR3 bases are TGTGCCAGCAGCCCAGGACTAGCGGGCTACGAGCAGTACTTC. This gives the protein CASSPGLAGYEQYF.

V usage is TRBV6-1 and J usage is TRBJ2-7; TRBD1 aligns across 10 bases. The length of the CDR3 is 14 residues. V gave up 5 bases and J gave up 3 bases; unmatched junction bases: 4. Germline CDR1 reads MNHNS; CDR2 reads SASEGT. The CDR3, as DNA: TGTGCCAGCAGTCTAAGGGACAGGGGCTACGAGCAGTACTTC. This translates into CASSLRDRGYEQYF.

V is TRBV6-1 and J is TRBJ1-1; D unclear. The CDR3 consists of 11 residues. The V gene lost 6 bases and the J gene lost 0 bases, with 2 bases spanning the gap. Germline CDR1 MNHNS, CDR2 SASEGT. In DNA, the CDR3 is TGTGCCAGCAGGGTGAACACTGAAGCTTTCTTT. This codes for CASRVNTEAFF.

The genes are TRBV5-6 and TRBJ1-2; D uncertain. V was trimmed by 0 bases and J by 2 bases, leaving 5 bases between them. The CDR3 is 13 amino acids. CDR1 is SGHDT and CDR2 is YYEEEE in the germline V gene. CDR3 nucleotide sequence: TGTGCCAGCAGCTTGGTTCAGAACTATGGCTACACCTTC. Encoded protein: CASSLVQNYGYTF.

This clone occurred a few times. The CDR3 DNA follows: TGTGCCAGCAGCCACGGTGACGCAACTAATGAAAAACTGTTTTTT. This encodes CASSHGDATNEKLFF. The rearrangement links TRBV7-9 to TRBJ1-4; no reliable D call. CDR1 and CDR2 (germline): SEHNR, FQNEAQ (reference sequence). Trimming cost V 5 bases and J 0 bases, with 10 bases left between them. CDR3 size: 15 residues.

The chain uses TRBV30 and TRBJ1-5, with TRBD1 as a possible D gene (5 bases). V lost 3 bases to trimming and J lost 3 bases, with 18 bases between them. Per the germline V gene, CDR1 is GTSNPN and CDR2 is SVGIG (reference sequence). The length of the CDR3 is 16 residues. The DNA of the CDR3 is TGTGCCTGGAGAAATTTTCCCGGGGGTGACAATCAGCCCCAGCATTTT. It codes for CAWRNFPGGDNQPQHF.

This rearrangement joins TRBV11-3 to TRBJ2-3; D uncertain. Deletions cut 2 bases from V and 4 bases from J, with 4 bases between. The CDR3 length is 12 residues. Germline assignment: CDR1 SGHNT and CDR2 YENEEA. The CDR3 sequence is CASSLTADTQYF. DNA of the CDR3: TGTGCCAGCAGCTTAACCGCAGATACGCAGTATTTT.

The chain combines TRBV27 with TRBJ2-3; 12 bases are shared with TRBD1. CDR3 size: 14 residues. Germline values: CDR1 MNHEY, CDR2 SMNVEV (reference sequence). Losses at the gene ends were 8 bases for V and 4 bases for J; bases not matched to a gene: 4. Here the CDR3 DNA reads TGTGCCAGCTGGGACAGGGGGCTCGCAGATACGCAGTATTTT. As protein: CASWDRGLADTQYF.

J is TRBJ1-4 and V is TRBV28; maybe TRBD1 (6 bases). CDR3 length equals 16 residues. V was clipped by 4 bases and J by 0 bases, with 12 bases between them. The germline gives CDR1 MDHEN, CDR2 SYDVKM. The CDR3 DNA reads as TGTGCCAGCAGTTCTCTTTGGACAGCAACTAATGAAAAACTGTTTTTT. Protein sequence: CASSSLWTATNEKLFF.

The chain recombines TRBV18 with TRBJ1-1; D uncertain. The V gene lost 3 bases and the J gene lost 1 base, with 9 bases spanning the gap. Germline V gene lookup returns CDR1 KGHSH and CDR2 LQKENI. CDR3 size: 14 residues. The CDR3 DNA is TGTGCCAGCTCACCCCGGGCGGAGAACACTGAAGCTTTCTTT. It yields the protein CASSPRAENTEAFF.

The chain joins TRBV5-1 to TRBJ2-1; D may be TRBD1 (5 bases). Between the trimmed V and J ends, which lost 0 bases and 4 bases, there was a span of 11 bases. CDR1 and CDR2 from the germline V gene are SGHRS and YFSETQ. CDR3 length: 15 residues. Here the CDR3 reads CASSLGQLGYNEQFF. The DNA of the CDR3 is TGCGCCAGCAGCTTGGGACAGCTAGGGTACAATGAGCAGTTCTTC. Combining the CDR3 with reference TRBV5-1 and TRBJ2-1 gives the whole variable domain KAGVTQTPRYLIKTRGQQVTLSCSPISGHRSVSWYQQTPGQGLQFLFEYFSETQRNKGNFPGRFSGRQFSNSRSEMNVSTLELGDSALYLCASSLGQLGYNEQFFGPGTRLTVL.

The V and J genes are TRBV7-2 and TRBJ2-2; 8 bases match TRBD2. The CDR3 length is 15 residues. Germline-derived CDR1 and CDR2 are SGHTA and FQGNSA. V lost 4 bases to trimming and J lost 6 bases; unmatched junction nucleotides: 7. This chain's CDR3 is CASSSNGGAAGELFF. As DNA, the CDR3 is TGTGCCAGCAGCTCCAACGGGGGGGCCGCCGGGGAGCTGTTTTTT.

This clone has more than one count but fewer than ten. The chain employs TRBV19 and TRBJ1-5; possibly TRBD1 for D (6 bases). The germline V gene encodes CDR1 LNHDA and CDR2 SQIVND (reference sequence). Trimming left V 4 bases short and J 0 bases short, with 10 bases between. The CDR3 spans 15 residues. The CDR3 DNA is TGTGCCAGTAGTAAGGGACAAGTTAGCAATCAGCCCCAGCATTTT. Its translation is CASSKGQVSNQPQHF.

The rearrangement joins TRBV5-5 to TRBJ2-5; TRBD1 is a possible D gene (5 bases). Trimming cost V 0 bases and J 5 bases, with 11 bases left between them. CDR3 size: 14 residues. Germline values: CDR1 SGHKS, CDR2 YYEKEE (reference sequence). In DNA, the CDR3 is TGTGCCAGCAGCTTGGCAGGGTACGCGGAGACCCAGTACTTC. Translating it yields CASSLAGYAETQYF.

The rearrangement joins TRBV19 to TRBJ1-3, with D perhaps TRBD1 (6 bases). The CDR3 sequence is 16 residues long. The germline gives CDR1 LNHDA, CDR2 SQIVND (reference sequence). Between the trimmed V and J ends, which lost 5 bases and 0 bases, there was a span of 14 bases. The CDR3 sequence is CASSAEDRSSGNTIYF. DNA of the CDR3: TGTGCCAGTAGTGCGGAAGACAGGAGCTCTGGAAACACCATATATTTT.

This clone was seen more than once but under ten times. The chain uses TRBV7-9 and TRBJ1-1; D uncertain. Trimming left V 1 base short and J 1 base short, with 4 bases between. CDR3 size: 13 residues. CDR1 and CDR2 from the germline V gene are SEHNR and FQNEAQ (reference sequence). The CDR3 loop is CASSLGTNTEAFF. The DNA for the CDR3 is TGTGCCAGCAGCTTAGGTACGAACACTGAAGCTTTCTTT. The full variable domain, with the rest looked up from reference TRBV7-9 and TRBJ1-1, is DTGVSQNPRHKITKRGQNVTFRCDPISEHNRLYWYRQTLGQGPEFLTYFQNEAQLEKSRLLSDRFSAERPKGSFSTLEIQRTEQGDSAMYLCASSLGTNTEAFFGQGTRLTVV.

The chain uses TRBV6-1 and TRBJ2-7; D is unclear. In germline, CDR1 is MNHNS, CDR2 SASEGT. This CDR3 region has 16 residues. CDR3 DNA: TGTGCCAGCAGTGAGAACGTAGCCCTAGTAACCTACGAACAGTACGTC. Protein: CASSENVALVTYEQYV.

The chain is built from TRBV7-3 and TRBJ1-1; D is ambiguous. Germline CDR1 SGHTA, CDR2 FQGTGA. The CDR3 runs to 13 residues. The germline V and J ends were trimmed by 0 bases and 8 bases, with 10 bases remaining between them. The CDR3 region is CASSLTAGAEAFF. The CDR3 nucleotides are TGTGCCAGCAGCTTAACAGCGGGCGCGGAAGCTTTCTTT.

The rearrangement uses TRBV9 and TRBJ2-3; 11 nucleotides line up with TRBD2. Trimming took 3 bases from V and 0 from J; bases not matched to a gene: 3. This CDR3 is built from 16 residues. Germline V gene sequence: CDR1 SGDLS, CDR2 YYNGEE. The CDR3 protein is CASSAGLAVSTDTQYF. In DNA form, the CDR3 reads TGTGCCAGCAGCGCGGGACTAGCGGTTAGCACAGATACGCAGTATTTT.

This clone appeared a few times. This chain connects TRBV5-5 to TRBJ1-2, with unresolved D. Germline V lookup: CDR1 SGHKS, CDR2 YYEKEE (reference sequence). This CDR3 spans 14 amino acids. Trimming cost V 3 bases and J 8 bases, with 17 bases left between them. The CDR3, as DNA: TGTGCCAGCAGCTATGCAACGGTATCGAGGGGCTACACCTTC. Encoded protein: CASSYATVSRGYTF.